This TCR beta chain was sequenced in a study of T cell responses to AZD1222 COVID-19 vaccine (dated by TCRdb to the early 2020s). About the study as a whole: AZD1222 recipients given second doses at about 4 weeks or at about 12 weeks were pooled, since spike-specific TCR depth and breadth were not found to differ between the two schedules. TCR sequencing covered about 230 trial participants: roughly 200 given two doses of AZD1222 and some 25 given two doses of MenACWY control vaccine. Trial participants were enrolled into age subgroups of 18-55, 56-69 and 70-plus years, which contained around 150, 28 and 57 TCR-sequenced participants, respectively. General findings and caveats noted by the study authors: Nearly half of unique spike-specific TCRs reportedly recognized epitopes outside regions mutated in the B.1.351 and B.1.1.7 variants. Spike-specific TCR breadth and depth rose significantly after two AZD1222 doses compared with day 0 and with MenACWY recipients. The vaccine-associated CD4 TCRs covered the entire spike protein, and the dominant responses fell in regions 160-218 and 743-854. Only five to seven AZD1222 recipients were SARS-CoV-2 seropositive at baseline, limiting conclusions about previously exposed vaccinees. Because no day 14 peak-response samples were available, the repertoires could be characterized only after the peak T cell response. In the small 56-69-year group, the increase in depth fell short of significance, most likely because of low power. Participants were mostly white British and included more females than males, and it was suggested by the authors that clonal diversity may have been underestimated.

As concerns this clone: Its recognized antigen is unknown. No much larger clonotype is one base removed from it; base qualities were not supplied.

The CDR3 regions of human TCRbeta chains were subjected to immunosequencing. From the authors' description of their analysis: TCRs in the repertoires were compared against a reference library of SARS-CoV-2-specific TCRs that had been generated with the MIRA antigen-specificity platform. Breadth was defined as the fraction of unique TCRs that were SARS-CoV-2-associated, and depth was defined as the fraction of total T cells that were SARS-CoV-2-associated. Each spike-specific TCR was assigned to its reactive spike region and to a CD4 or CD8 class using the MIRA data. Log10-transformed breadth and depth values were compared by one-way ANOVA with Sidak's multiple comparisons tests. TCRdb holds this immuneACCESS table with in-frame rearrangements only. Some clones are missing; in checked studies, unresolved V genes explain under half, and the rest has no known cause. That table is the source of V, J and clone size, and D and trimming were worked out from the DNA. Here the sample has some 100,000 clones; roughly 88% occur a single time. About 15% of the sample lies in the top ten.

V and J are truncated by 0 bases and 3 bases respectively, leaving an intervening sequence of 1 base. Spanning cysteine to phenylalanine, the CDR3 consists of 11 amino acids. The retained sequence is limited to the CDR3, 33 bases, with the frame set at the first base. The CDR1 and CDR2 encoded by the germline V gene are SGHTS and YDEGEE. What this sample's time point label stands for: baseline before first vaccination. Vaccinee samples came from UK trials COV001 and COV002, including a single-blind randomized controlled phase 2/3 trial of AZD1222 (ChAdOx1 nCoV-19) in healthy adults. For TCRbeta chain sequencing, PBMC samples were collected from trial participants at day 0 and at day 28 after the second dose.

This sequence was found in an adult in good health. Recombination connected TRBV5-8 to TRBJ2-7; no D segment can be confidently identified. Specimen: peripheral blood, collected on day 0 of AZD1222 vaccination. The DNA reads TGTGCCAGCAGCTTGGGCTACGAGCAGTACTTC. Translation gives CASSLGYEQYF. The CDR3, completed at both ends by the reference TRBV5-8 and TRBJ2-7 genes, gives the full variable domain EAGVTQSPTHLIKTRGQQATLRCSPISGHTSVYWYQQALGLGLQFLLWYDEGEERNRGNFPPRFSGRQFPNYSSELNVNALELEDSALYLCASSLGYEQYFGPGTRLTVT.